Listed below are T cell receptor beta chains from one sample, sequenced in a study of T-cell reconstitution after alpha-beta-depleted transplantation in children. TCRdb re-called the PCR reads with MiXCR, one entry per CDR3 protein. The sample lists about 360,000 distinct CDR3 sequences; 13% were seen once. Here the sequenced sample was PBMCs, taken from the stem cell graft. All receptors come from a human donor who donated a stem cell graft to a child with Fanconi anemia. Each CDR3 is given with its conserved first and last residue.

TRBJ2-2,14,TRBV29-1,CSVEKEENTGELFF
TRBJ1-2,15,TRBV10-3,CATRDSLRGDYGYTF
TRBJ1-5,16,TRBV4-2,CASSQVPGQGGQPQHF
TRBJ2-6,16,TRBV3-1,CASSPHRSSGANVLTF
TRBJ2-3,16,TRBV11-2,CASSLNRGRGSDTQYF
TRBJ2-3,17,TRBV4-3,CASSPTGSSRGSDTQYF
TRBJ2-1,14,TRBV29-1,CSVVSGGIGSEQFF
TRBJ2-2,13,TRBV29-1,CSVDRGGTGELFF
TRBJ1-1,14,TRBV29-1,CSVSLGSWGTEAFF
TRBJ2-2,16,TRBV28,CASSPEETGVAGELFF
TRBJ2-5,13,TRBV25-1,CASSEPGKETQYF
TRBJ1-3,13,TRBV7-9,CAGGGLSGNTIYF
TRBJ1-1,15,TRBV6-5,CASSYSSYKNTEAFF
TRBJ1-1,14,TRBV12-5,CASGLQGTVAEAFF
TRBJ2-1,14,TRBV20-1,CSASPGPPGNEQFF
TRBJ2-3,13,TRBV5-1,CASSLVTRNTQYF
TRBJ2-1,14,TRBV12-3/TRBV12-4,CASSLGGGENEQFF
TRBJ2-7,15,TRBV19,CASSIDLRQSYEQYF
TRBJ2-1,14,TRBV20-1,CSARALRTYNEQFF
TRBJ2-2,15,TRBV6-1,CASSAVQGATGELFF
TRBJ1-1,16,TRBV6-5,CASSPQGEGSGTEAFF
TRBJ1-1,16,TRBV5-5,CASSPGPERLGTEAFF
TRBJ1-1,15,TRBV4-3,CASSQEGQGLTEAFF
TRBJ2-5,16,TRBV4-3,CASSTRWRGLEETQYF
TRBJ2-1,12,TRBV5-5,CASSQGQNEQFF
TRBJ2-1,10,TRBV30,CACGTNEQFF
TRBJ2-5,13,TRBV7-6,CASSLWTEETQYF
TRBJ2-2,16,TRBV3-1,CASSPFVGANTGELFF
TRBJ2-3,13,TRBV20-1,CSARNSPPYTQYF
TRBJ1-1,14,TRBV12-3/TRBV12-4,CASRLAAGGTEAFF
TRBJ1-1,11,TRBV29-1,CSVGGTAGAFF
TRBJ1-1,13,TRBV10-1,CASSDRVETEAFF
TRBJ2-3,15,TRBV5-1,CASRPKFDSVNTQYF
TRBJ1-1,14,TRBV6-5,CASSSGTTNTEAFF
TRBJ2-5,12,TRBV29-1,CSVALKEETQYF
TRBJ2-1,15,TRBV28,CASSKWGSGYNEQFF
TRBJ2-1,15,TRBV5-1,CASSLGTGGFNEQFF